What follows are 32 T cell receptor beta chains derived from one specimen sequenced in a study of blood T cell repertoires in COVID-19. Only in-frame clones appear in the TCRdb table, and some are missing; sequencing was by immunoSEQ multiplex PCR. The table includes 450,000 to 600,000 clones, 87% detected once. Source material: PBMCs or T cells enriched from blood (not recorded which). The source is a woman aged 18-35 years who had recovered from COVID-19.

The J gene is TRBJ2-5, the V gene TRBV24-1; 10 bases fit TRBD2. The CDR3 consists of 18 residues. With 7 bases clipped from V and 2 bases from J, the junction kept 15 bases outside the gene matches. Germline CDR1 is KGHDR and CDR2 is SFDVKD. This CDR3 is CATSPAVTSGEFQETQYF. CDR3 in DNA: TGTGCCACCAGCCCTGCGGTAACTAGCGGGGAGTTTCAAGAGACCCAGTACTTC.

V is TRBV9 and J is TRBJ2-3; unclear D gene. CDR1 is SGDLS, CDR2 YYNGEE, per germline. Trimming removed 0 bases at V and 3 bases at J, with 8 bases between. The CDR3 contains 14 residues. The CDR3 region has the DNA TGTGCCAGCAGCGTAGTAGTCGGGACAGATACGCAGTATTTT. It encodes CASSVVVGTDTQYF.

The chain carries TRBV30 and TRBJ1-2, with a possible D match to TRBD1 (5 bases). The V gene lost 3 bases and the J gene lost 5 bases, with 13 bases spanning the gap. The CDR3 is 13 amino acids. The germline V gene has CDR1 GTSNPN and CDR2 SVGIG (reference sequence). This CDR3 is CAWSKAGLYGYTF. The DNA for the CDR3 is TGTGCCTGGAGCAAAGCAGGGTTGTATGGCTACACCTTC. The full variable domain, in which reference TRBV30 and TRBJ1-2 provide the parts outside the CDR3, is SQTIHQWPATLVQPVGSPLSLECTVEGTSNPNLYWYRQAAGRGLQLLFYSVGIGQISSEVPQNLSASRPQDRQFILSSKKLLLSDSGFYLCAWSKAGLYGYTFGSGTRLTVV.

The rearrangement uses TRBV28 and TRBJ2-5; 9 nucleotides match TRBD1. V trimming: 3 bases; J trimming: 9 bases; junction bases outside the gene matches: 14. Germline-derived CDR1 and CDR2 are MDHEN and SYDVKM. This CDR3 is 16 amino acids long. In DNA form, the CDR3 reads TGTGCCAGCAGTTTCCCGGGACAGGGCCGGGGGTGGTCCCAGTACTTC. This gives the protein CASSFPGQGRGWSQYF.

This rearrangement joins TRBV5-1 to TRBJ1-2; 12 nucleotides line up with TRBD1. This CDR3 is built from 15 residues. CDR1 and CDR2 from the germline V gene are SGHRS and YFSETQ. J was trimmed by 7 bases and V by 2 bases; bases with no gene match: 6. The CDR3 protein is CASSFPGQGAAGYTF. For the CDR3, the DNA is TGCGCCAGCAGCTTTCCGGGACAGGGGGCGGCTGGCTACACCTTC.

The chain has TRBV3-1 (or the pseudogene TRBV3-2) and TRBJ2-3; a weak D match, TRBD1 (5 bases). The CDR3 runs to 16 residues. The germline V gene encodes CDR1 LGHDT and CDR2 YNNKEL (reference sequence). Between the trimmed V and J ends, which lost 3 bases and 0 bases, there was a span of 13 bases. The CDR3: CASSHLRQISTDTQYF. In DNA form, the CDR3 reads TGTGCCAGCAGCCACCTAAGACAGATAAGCACAGATACGCAGTATTTT.

The chain recombines TRBV27 with TRBJ1-2, with a tentative D call TRBD1 (6 bases). Germline loops: CDR1 MNHEY, CDR2 SMNVEV (reference sequence). The CDR3 sequence is 13 residues long. Trimming pared 3 bases from V and 4 bases from J, leaving 9 bases between. The CDR3 sequence is CASSLRGSYGYTF. DNA for the CDR3: TGTGCCAGCAGTTTGAGGGGGTCCTATGGCTACACCTTC.

The chain combines TRBV2 with TRBJ2-1; D remains ambiguous. The CDR3 has 12 amino acids. CDR1 and CDR2 from the germline V gene are SNHLY and FYNNEI. The ends were cut back, 5 bases at V and 4 bases at J, with 6 bases in the middle. The CDR3 DNA reads TGTGCCAGCAGTCTCCAGTACAATGAGCAGTTCTTC. The encoded protein is CASSLQYNEQFF.

The chain carries TRBV2 and TRBJ1-2, with 7 positions matching TRBD1. The CDR3 sequence is 14 residues long. After removal of 6 bases from V and 8 bases from J, the junction contained 12 bases not matched to a gene. In germline, CDR1 is SNHLY, CDR2 FYNNEI. This chain's CDR3 is CASSLGTALRGYTF. DNA for the CDR3: TGTGCCAGCAGCCTCGGGACAGCCCTTCGAGGCTACACCTTC. Full variable domain (remainder filled in from reference TRBV2 and TRBJ1-2): EPEVTQTPSHQVTQMGQEVILRCVPISNHLYFYWYRQILGQKVEFLVSFYNNEISEKSEIFDDQFSVERPDGSNFTLKIRSTKLEDSAMYFCASSLGTALRGYTFGSGTRLTVV.

The chain combines TRBV19 with TRBJ1-2; TRBD1 aligns across 8 bases. Germline loops: CDR1 LNHDA, CDR2 SQIVND (reference sequence). V lost 7 bases, J lost 4 bases, and 5 bases stayed unmatched. The CDR3 loop spans 13 amino acids. The CDR3 sequence: CASTTGTGYGYTF. The CDR3 DNA is TGTGCCAGTACCACCGGGACAGGCTATGGCTACACCTTC.

The chain has TRBV2 and TRBJ2-1; TRBD1 might be the D (6 bases). There are 12 residues in the CDR3. Germline V gene data show CDR1 as SNHLY and CDR2 as FYNNEI. Between the trimmed V and J ends, which lost 7 bases and 9 bases, there was a span of 13 bases. In DNA, the CDR3 is TGTGCCAGCATGTTCTTACAGGGTGAGCAGTTCTTC. Its translation: CASMFLQGEQFF.

The V gene is TRBV18, the J gene TRBJ1-2; D perhaps matches TRBD1 (5 bases). The CDR3 extends over 15 amino acids. V lost 6 bases, J lost 6 bases, and 20 bases lay in between. CDR1 KGHSH and CDR2 LQKENI come from the germline V gene. The CDR3 sequence: CASSPPTSREDGYTF. The CDR3, as DNA: TGTGCCAGCTCGCCCCCCACCAGCAGGGAGGATGGCTACACCTTC.

In DNA form, the CDR3 reads TGTGCCAGCAGCTCCACAGGGGGCTTTTACGAGCAGTACTTC. It is translated as CASSSTGGFYEQYF. The rearrangement links TRBV28 to TRBJ2-7, with TRBD1 matching 9 bases. V trimming: 6 bases; J trimming: 4 bases; junction bases outside the gene matches: 7. The CDR3 length is 14 residues. Germline CDR1 reads MDHEN; CDR2 reads SYDVKM.

This chain connects TRBV4-1 to TRBJ1-1; weak D call: TRBD1 (5 bases). Germline V gene lookup returns CDR1 MGHRA and CDR2 YSYEKL. CDR3 length: 15 amino acids. V lost 1 base, J lost 6 bases, and 15 bases lay in between. In DNA form, the CDR3 reads TGCGCCAGCAGCCAAGTCCTTCCAGGGTTCGCTGAAGCTTTCTTT. It encodes CASSQVLPGFAEAFF.

The chain carries TRBV7-8 and TRBJ2-5; D is possibly TRBD2 (6 bases). V lost 1 base to trimming and J lost 0 bases, with 6 bases between them. The germline V gene has CDR1 SGHVS and CDR2 FQNEAQ. CDR3 length: 14 residues. CDR3: CASSLGGDQETQYF. The CDR3 DNA sequence: TGTGCCAGCAGCTTAGGGGGGGACCAAGAGACCCAGTACTTC.

This sequence joins TRBV7-2 and TRBJ2-3; TRBD2 matches 13 bases. CDR3 size: 19 residues. J lost 2 bases, V lost 5 bases, and 13 bases had no gene match. Per the germline V gene, CDR1 is SGHTA and CDR2 is FQGNSA. CDR3 in DNA: TGTGCCAGCAGCAAAAGAGGGACTAGCGGGGAAGGTATCACAGATACGCAGTATTTT. Protein: CASSKRGTSGEGITDTQYF.

This chain links TRBV24-1 with TRBJ2-5; D possibly corresponds to TRBD1 (6 bases). The CDR3 length is 15 residues. Germline lookup yields CDR1 KGHDR and CDR2 SFDVKD. The V end was cut by 4 bases, the J end by 7 bases, with 18 bases between. CDR3 in amino acids: CATSDAGASRGTQYF. CDR3 bases: TGTGCCACCAGTGACGCAGGGGCCTCCCGGGGGACCCAGTACTTC.

This clone was recorded only once. This rearrangement joins TRBV5-4 to TRBJ2-2; D gene ambiguous. The CDR3 is 14 residues long. Deletions cut 3 bases from V and 5 bases from J, with 11 bases between. Germline CDR1 is SGHNT and CDR2 is YYREEE (reference sequence). The CDR3 sequence is CASSSYFDTGELFF. CDR3 DNA: TGTGCCAGCAGCTCCTACTTTGATACCGGGGAGCTGTTTTTT.

The chain is built from TRBV4-1 and TRBJ2-3, with TRBD2 matching 13 bases. With 7 bases clipped from V and 3 bases from J, the junction kept 7 bases outside the gene matches. The length of the CDR3 is 16 residues. CDR1 MGHRA and CDR2 YSYEKL come from the germline V gene. This chain's CDR3 is CASTYSGLAGTDTQYF. The CDR3, as DNA: TGCGCCAGCACCTACTCGGGACTAGCGGGGACAGATACGCAGTATTTT.

This chain links TRBV18 with TRBJ2-3, with D possibly matching TRBD2 (6 bases). The CDR3 loop spans 15 amino acids. Trimming pared 4 bases from V and 2 bases from J, leaving 13 bases between. Germline assignment: CDR1 KGHSH and CDR2 LQKENI. CDR3 sequence reads: CASSRWAGPTDTQYF. The CDR3 bases are TGTGCCAGCTCACGGTGGGCGGGGCCCACAGATACGCAGTATTTT.

The J gene is TRBJ1-2, the V gene TRBV4-1, with TRBD1 as a possible D gene (5 bases). The CDR3 is 16 amino acids. Germline values: CDR1 MGHRA, CDR2 YSYEKL. Trimming removed 0 bases from V and 3 bases from J, with 14 bases in between. CDR3 in DNA: TGCGCCAGCAGCCAAGAGAGTGGCAGGGAAGACTATGGCTACACCTTC. It translates to CASSQESGREDYGYTF.

V usage is TRBV29-1 and J usage is TRBJ2-1; D may be TRBD1 (6 bases). This CDR3 comprises 11 residues. Trimming removed 7 bases from V and 7 bases from J, with 11 bases in between. CDR1 and CDR2 from the germline V gene are SQVTM and ANQGSEA. The chain's CDR3 is CSGDRLNEQFF. In nucleotides, the CDR3 is TGCAGCGGCGACAGGCTAAATGAGCAGTTCTTC.

This clone came up once. The chain employs TRBV12-5 and TRBJ2-2; D unresolved. This CDR3 is 17 amino acids long. Per the germline V gene, CDR1 is LGHNT and CDR2 is FRNRAP. The ends were cut back, 0 bases at V and 4 bases at J, with 15 bases in the middle. CDR3 sequence: CASGLVYPLVATGELFF. The DNA for the CDR3 is TGTGCTAGTGGTTTGGTCTACCCCCTTGTCGCCACCGGGGAGCTGTTTTTT.

The V and J genes are TRBV24-1 and TRBJ2-5; a weak D match, TRBD2 (6 bases). The CDR3 sequence is 15 residues long. The germline V and J ends were trimmed by 2 bases and 5 bases, with 14 bases remaining between them. Germline values: CDR1 KGHDR, CDR2 SFDVKD. Written as DNA, the CDR3 is TGTGCCACCAGTGATTCCGACTCGGCGGGGGAGACCCAGTACTTC. This translates into CATSDSDSAGETQYF.

The chain carries TRBV6-1 and TRBJ1-3, with 8 nucleotides matching TRBD1. V lost 3 bases, J lost 7 bases, and 8 bases stayed unmatched. CDR1 and CDR2 from the germline V gene are MNHNS and SASEGT. CDR3 size: 15 residues. The CDR3 region is CASSENRGGRNTIYF. The CDR3 DNA sequence: TGTGCCAGCAGTGAGAACAGGGGGGGCCGGAACACCATATATTTT.

This chain links TRBV28 with TRBJ1-1; tentative D call: TRBD1 (5 bases). The CDR3 sequence is 15 residues long. Trimming cost V 7 bases and J 5 bases, with 20 bases left between them. CDR1 and CDR2 from the germline V gene are MDHEN and SYDVKM. CDR3 loop: CASTSPRGGVTEAFF. CDR3 coding DNA: TGTGCCAGCACCTCCCCACGCGGGGGAGTGACTGAAGCTTTCTTT. The full variable domain, completed using reference TRBV28 and TRBJ1-1, is DVKVTQSSRYLVKRTGEKVFLECVQDMDHENMFWYRQDPGLGLRLIYFSYDVKMKEKGDIPEGYSVSREKKERFSLILESASTNQTSMYLCASTSPRGGVTEAFFGQGTRLTVV.

This clone was observed a few times. The V call is TRBV7-9, the J call TRBJ1-6; 8 nucleotides line up with TRBD1. Trimming took 3 bases from V and 8 from J; bases not matched to a gene: 6. The germline CDR1 and CDR2 sequences are SEHNR and FQNEAQ (reference sequence). This CDR3 spans 15 amino acids. DNA for the CDR3: TGTGCCAGCAGCTTTGGACAGGGTGAGGATTCACCCCTCCACTTT. It encodes CASSFGQGEDSPLHF.

In its sample, this clone was seen once. This chain links TRBV7-2 with TRBJ2-5; tentatively, D is TRBD2 (6 bases). V was cut by 1 base and J by 5 bases, with 17 bases left in between. The CDR3 contains 16 residues. Germline assignment: CDR1 SGHTA and CDR2 FQGNSA. CDR3 protein: CASSLVGGAKGETQYF. In DNA form, the CDR3 reads TGTGCCAGCAGCTTAGTCGGCGGGGCGAAAGGGGAGACCCAGTACTTC. The entire variable domain, with the rest obtained from reference TRBV7-2 and TRBJ2-5, is as follows: GAGVSQSPSNKVTEKGKDVELRCDPISGHTALYWYRQSLGQGLEFLIYFQGNSAPDKSGLPSDRFSAERTGGSVSTLTIQRTQQEDSAVYLCASSLVGGAKGETQYFGPGTRLLVL.

The CDR3 DNA follows: TGTGCCAGCAGACCTCCGGGACAAGAAACACATTACTCTGGAAACACCATATATTTT. This sequence encodes CASRPPGQETHYSGNTIYF. This chain joins TRBV28 and TRBJ1-3; D is possibly TRBD1 (6 bases). Trimming left V 6 bases short and J 0 bases short, with 24 bases between. CDR3 length: 19 residues. Germline V gene sequence: CDR1 MDHEN, CDR2 SYDVKM.

The CDR3 here is CAIKTGGYDGELFF. The CDR3 coding sequence is TGTGCCATTAAGACAGGGGGCTATGACGGGGAGCTGTTTTTT. The chain is built from TRBV10-3 and TRBJ2-2; 10 nucleotides align to TRBD1. V was pared by 9 bases and J by 7 bases, with 8 bases of the junction left unmatched. The CDR3 totals 14 residues. Germline V CDR1 and CDR2: ENHRY, SYGVKD.

The CDR3 DNA follows: TGTGCCAGCAGTTACCTGAAGCGGGGGGGGGCCGACGAGCAGTACTTC. Encoded protein: CASSYLKRGGADEQYF. V is TRBV6-5 and J is TRBJ2-7; 10 nucleotides align to TRBD2. With V trimmed by 2 bases and J by 5 bases, 9 bases remained unmatched. The CDR3 sequence is 16 residues long. The V gene's germline CDR1 is MNHEY and CDR2 SVGAGI.

The chain carries TRBV6-5 and TRBJ1-5; D gene unclear. The CDR3 length is 13 residues. CDR1 MNHEY and CDR2 SVGAGI come from the germline V gene. V was shortened by 6 bases and J by 4 bases, with 10 bases between the two germline ends. Here the CDR3 reads CASRVARNQPQHF. DNA of the CDR3: TGTGCCAGCAGGGTGGCGAGGAATCAGCCCCAGCATTTT.